The following is a TCR beta chain sequence with its context. Antigen specificity is unknown. These data come from a study of post-analysis software for immune sequencing data. Tagging with unique molecular identifiers was a feature of the TCR beta cDNA libraries. TCRdb redid the calling of the PCR reads with MiXCR, one entry per CDR3 protein. The data show 700,000 to 900,000 distinct CDR3 sequences, 46% seen once. The CDR3 is 16 amino acids. Per germline, CDR1 SGHVT and CDR2 SQSDAQ. V dropped 5 bases and J dropped 3; count of bases not matched to a gene: 10. Overall study findings and caveats: By F measure, strong co-clustering occurred among samples prepared in the same batch. Relative to controls, patients with multiple sclerosis showed significantly lower normalized Chao1 diversity. Comparison of patients with controls showed roughly five TRBV segments more frequent in patients, TRBV5-6, TRBV5-1 and TRBV20-1 among them.

Material for sequencing was blood. J is TRBJ2-1 and V is TRBV7-4, with 7 nucleotides matching TRBD1. The clonotype comes from a girl between 10 and 17 years old with multiple sclerosis. The CDR3 DNA sequence: TGTGCCAGCAGCCGACTGGGACAGACCTACTACAATGAGCAGTTCTTC. Its translation is CASSRLGQTYYNEQFF.